These 21 T cell receptor beta chains came from one sample sequenced in a study of cytomegalovirus exposure and HLA in healthy donors. Produced via immunoSEQ multiplex PCR; TCRdb's table is partial and in-frame only. This sample has about 200,000 clones, with around 86% found just once. Sequences were obtained from PBMCs. The receptors shown here come from a woman younger than 30 in good health and CMV-seropositive.

This chain uses TRBV9 with TRBJ1-3, with D hard to call. The CDR3 covers 16 residues. The ends were cut back, 0 bases at V and 0 bases at J, with 10 bases in the middle. Germline V gene lookup returns CDR1 SGDLS and CDR2 YYNGEE. CDR3 residues: CASSVALGDSGNTIYF. CDR3 DNA: TGTGCCAGCAGCGTAGCCTTAGGAGACTCTGGAAACACCATATATTTT.

The rearrangement joins TRBV6-1 to TRBJ2-5; the match to TRBD2 covers 10 bases. V lost 11 bases and J lost 5; bases outside the gene matches: 11. Germline CDR1 reads MNHNS; CDR2 reads SASEGT. The CDR3 is 14 residues long. This chain's CDR3 is CASASGRVWETQYF. The CDR3 coding sequence is TGTGCCTCTGCCAGCGGGAGGGTCTGGGAGACCCAGTACTTC.

The chain uses TRBV7-9 and TRBJ2-3; 7 bases align to TRBD1. This CDR3 is built from 14 residues. Germline assignment: CDR1 SEHNR and CDR2 FQNEAQ (reference sequence). J was trimmed by 2 bases and V by 5 bases; bases with no gene match: 4. As DNA, the CDR3 is TGTGCCAGCAGCGCTGGGACAGACACAGATACGCAGTATTTT. Protein sequence: CASSAGTDTDTQYF.

For the CDR3, the DNA is TGCAGCGTTGGGCAGGGATCTTCGGCAACTAATGAAAAACTGTTTTTT. Its protein is CSVGQGSSATNEKLFF. The chain carries TRBV29-1 and TRBJ1-4, with D perhaps matching TRBD1 (5 bases). From germline, CDR1 is SQVTM and CDR2 ANQGSEA. CDR3 length equals 16 residues. V lost 4 bases to trimming and J lost 0 bases, with 15 bases between them. The full variable domain, its missing parts supplied by reference TRBV29-1 and TRBJ1-4, is SAVISQKPSRDICQRGTSLTIQCQVDSQVTMMFWYRQQPGQSLTLIATANQGSEATYESGFVIDKFPISRPNLTFSTLTVSNMSPEDSSIYLCSVGQGSSATNEKLFFGSGTQLSVL.

The J gene is TRBJ2-1, the V gene TRBV6-1; the D is unclear. CDR3 length: 13 residues. V was cut by 3 bases and J by 7 bases, with 10 bases left in between. Germline lookup yields CDR1 MNHNS and CDR2 SASEGT. This chain's CDR3 is CASSDDFGNEQFF. The CDR3 DNA is TGTGCCAGCAGTGATGATTTCGGGAATGAGCAGTTCTTC.

The CDR3 region has the DNA TGCGCCAGCAGCATAACGGGACAGGGTGGTCCTGAAGCTTTCTTT. Protein sequence: CASSITGQGGPEAFF. The genes are TRBV5-1 and TRBJ1-1, with 9 bases that match TRBD1. Trimming took 4 bases from V and 6 from J; bases not matched to a gene: 10. Germline lookup yields CDR1 SGHRS and CDR2 YFSETQ. The CDR3 spans 15 residues.

The chain employs TRBV30 and TRBJ2-1; 16 bases line up with TRBD2. The CDR3 length is 15 residues. CDR1 and CDR2 from the germline V gene are GTSNPN and SVGIG (reference sequence). V was pared by 5 bases and J by 10 bases, with 8 bases of the junction left unmatched. The CDR3 region has the DNA TGTGCCTGGGGGCTGGGGACTAGCGGGAGGGGAGAGCAGTTCTTC. As protein: CAWGLGTSGRGEQFF.

The chain combines TRBV27 with TRBJ1-1; 7 bases align to TRBD1. The germline CDR1 and CDR2 sequences are MNHEY and SMNVEV (reference sequence). Unmatched junction bases numbered 9, after V lost 4 bases and J lost 7 bases. This CDR3 has 14 residues. CDR3 coding DNA: TGTGCCAGCAGTTCCTCCGGGACAGACATTGAAGCTTTCTTT. Translated: CASSSSGTDIEAFF.

The genes are TRBV7-2 and TRBJ1-2; D remains ambiguous. This CDR3 contains 13 residues. V was cut by 1 base and J by 3 bases, with 6 bases left in between. Per the germline V gene, CDR1 is SGHTA and CDR2 is FQGNSA. In DNA, the CDR3 is TGTGCCAGCAGCTTAGGGCCGTACTATGGCTACACCTTC. Its translation is CASSLGPYYGYTF.

In this sample, this clone turned up a few times. The chain uses TRBV6-1 and TRBJ1-2, with D tentatively TRBD1 (5 bases). V was shortened by 6 bases and J by 7 bases, with 15 bases between the two germline ends. The CDR3 is made up of 13 amino acids. Per the germline V gene, CDR1 is MNHNS and CDR2 is SASEGT. CDR3 sequence (DNA): TGTGCCAGCAGGGGGCCTCTTGTGGGTGGCTACACCTTC. It codes for CASRGPLVGGYTF.

This chain uses TRBV25-1 with TRBJ1-4; no reliable D call. CDR1 MGHDK and CDR2 SYGVNS come from the germline V gene. Trimming pared 8 bases from V and 0 bases from J, leaving 13 bases between. The CDR3 consists of 15 residues. The CDR3: CASLRAGATNEKLFF. The CDR3 DNA reads as TGTGCCAGCCTTAGGGCGGGAGCAACTAATGAAAAACTGTTTTTT.

The chain recombines TRBV6-4 with TRBJ2-6; maybe TRBD2 (5 bases). Germline CDR1 and CDR2: MRHNA and SNTAGT. The V gene lost 6 bases and the J gene lost 0 bases, with 12 bases spanning the gap. This CDR3 has 16 amino acids. CDR3 bases: TGTGCCAGCAGCCACAGAGCGGCCTCTGGGGCCAACGTCCTGACTTTC. As protein: CASSHRAASGANVLTF.

This chain uses TRBV27 with TRBJ1-2, with D maybe TRBD1 (5 bases). V was pared by 2 bases and J by 8 bases, with 12 bases between. Germline V CDR1 and CDR2: MNHEY, SMNVEV (reference sequence). There are 13 residues in the CDR3. This CDR3 reads CASSLRGKRGYTF. The DNA for the CDR3 is TGTGCCAGCAGTTTACGGGGGAAGCGAGGCTACACCTTC.

The CDR3 sequence: CAWSVEGTGMHQPQHF. The CDR3 bases are TGTGCCTGGAGTGTAGAAGGGACAGGGATGCATCAGCCCCAGCATTTT. J is TRBJ1-5 and V is TRBV30, with 9 positions matching TRBD1. The CDR3 is 16 amino acids. Germline trimming cut 0 bases from V and 5 bases from J; bases unmatched to any gene: 8. Germline values: CDR1 GTSNPN, CDR2 SVGIG (reference sequence).

The rearrangement links TRBV12-5 to TRBJ2-7; TRBD1 matches at 10 bases. CDR3 length: 14 amino acids. Germline loops: CDR1 LGHNT, CDR2 FRNRAP. The junction had 3 bases not matched to a gene; V was cut back by 5 bases and J by 2 bases. The CDR3: CASGTTGGAYEQYF. The CDR3 region has the DNA TGTGCTAGTGGTACGACAGGGGGCGCCTACGAGCAGTACTTC.

This clone was detected once. This chain connects TRBV5-1 to TRBJ1-1; D perhaps matches TRBD1 (5 bases). The germline CDR1 and CDR2 sequences are SGHRS and YFSETQ. The V gene lost 0 bases and the J gene lost 1 base, with 10 bases spanning the gap. The CDR3 runs 15 residues. The chain's CDR3 is CASSLGSGWNTEAFF. The CDR3 bases are TGCGCCAGCAGCTTGGGGTCAGGGTGGAACACTGAAGCTTTCTTT. The whole variable domain, remainder taken from reference TRBV5-1 and TRBJ1-1, is KAGVTQTPRYLIKTRGQQVTLSCSPISGHRSVSWYQQTPGQGLQFLFEYFSETQRNKGNFPGRFSGRQFSNSRSEMNVSTLELGDSALYLCASSLGSGWNTEAFFGQGTRLTVV.

This clone appeared a few times. The V gene is TRBV4-1, the J gene TRBJ2-7; maybe TRBD2 (6 bases). The CDR3 extends over 17 amino acids. V was cut by 4 bases and J by 9 bases, with 28 bases left in between. Germline V lookup: CDR1 MGHRA, CDR2 YSYEKL. In nucleotides, the CDR3 is TGCGCCAGCAGCCTCCATGGGAGTGGCCAAGGGGCCGGGGGGCAGTACTTC. This encodes CASSLHGSGQGAGGQYF.

CDR3 protein: CASSLNAGLPGTDTQYF. In nucleotides, the CDR3 is TGTGCCAGCAGCTTAAATGCGGGACTCCCGGGGACAGATACGCAGTATTTT. The chain joins TRBV7-3 to TRBJ2-3; possibly TRBD2 for D (6 bases). CDR1 and CDR2 (germline): SGHTA, FQGTGA. This CDR3 region has 17 residues. V was shortened by 1 base and J by 3 bases, with 17 bases between the two germline ends. The whole variable domain, remainder taken from reference TRBV7-3 and TRBJ2-3, is GAGVSQTPSNKVTEKGKYVELRCDPISGHTALYWYRQSLGQGPEFLIYFQGTGAADDSGLPNDRFFAVRPEGSVSTLKIQRTERGDSAVYLCASSLNAGLPGTDTQYFGPGTRLTVL.

This rearrangement joins TRBV7-9 to TRBJ2-3; 8 bases are a match to TRBD1. The V segment lost 4 bases and the J segment 7 bases; nucleotides outside the gene matches: 13. This CDR3 region has 16 residues. CDR1 and CDR2 (germline): SEHNR, FQNEAQ (reference sequence). For the CDR3, the DNA is TGTGCCAGCAGCTCCGACGGACAGGGTGGTACATATACGCAGTATTTT. This gives the protein CASSSDGQGGTYTQYF. Looking up the rest from reference TRBV7-9 and TRBJ2-3 gives the full variable domain: DTGVSQNPRHKITKRGQNVTFRCDPISEHNRLYWYRQTLGQGPEFLTYFQNEAQLEKSRLLSDRFSAERPKGSFSTLEIQRTEQGDSAMYLCASSSDGQGGTYTQYFGPGTRLTVL.

For this clone: The sample carries other DNA sequences with the same CDR3. The chain has TRBV5-1 and TRBJ2-5; D gene unclear. The CDR3 totals 13 residues. Trimming pared 1 base from V and 2 bases from J, leaving 6 bases between. In germline, CDR1 is SGHRS, CDR2 YFSETQ. The CDR3 is CASSLTPQETQYF. For the CDR3, the DNA is TGCGCCAGCAGCTTGACACCGCAAGAGACCCAGTACTTC.

This clone showed up just once. This rearrangement joins TRBV18 to TRBJ2-3; D is ambiguous. The CDR3 is made up of 15 amino acids. Trimming removed 0 bases at V and 1 base at J, with 8 bases between. Germline loops: CDR1 KGHSH, CDR2 LQKENI. The CDR3 protein is CASSPPVRGTDTQYF. CDR3 sequence (DNA): TGTGCCAGCTCACCACCAGTCCGGGGCACAGATACGCAGTATTTT.